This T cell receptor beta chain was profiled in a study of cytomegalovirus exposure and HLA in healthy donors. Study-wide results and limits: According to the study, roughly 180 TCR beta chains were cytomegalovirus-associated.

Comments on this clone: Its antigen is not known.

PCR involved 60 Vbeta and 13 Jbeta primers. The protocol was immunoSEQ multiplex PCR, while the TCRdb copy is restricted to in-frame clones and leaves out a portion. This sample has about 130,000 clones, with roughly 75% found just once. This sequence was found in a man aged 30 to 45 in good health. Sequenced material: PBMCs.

In nucleotides, the CDR3 is TGTGCCAGCTCACATAGCTCCCTCCGGACGGGGGGCACCTACGAGCAGTACTTC. Protein product: CASSHSSLRTGGTYEQYF. This sequence joins TRBV18 and TRBJ2-5; D might be TRBD2 (7 bases). The closer fit of TRBJ2-7 to the DNA end suggests the J call may be wrong. This CDR3 contains 18 residues. From germline, CDR1 is KGHSH and CDR2 LQKENI.